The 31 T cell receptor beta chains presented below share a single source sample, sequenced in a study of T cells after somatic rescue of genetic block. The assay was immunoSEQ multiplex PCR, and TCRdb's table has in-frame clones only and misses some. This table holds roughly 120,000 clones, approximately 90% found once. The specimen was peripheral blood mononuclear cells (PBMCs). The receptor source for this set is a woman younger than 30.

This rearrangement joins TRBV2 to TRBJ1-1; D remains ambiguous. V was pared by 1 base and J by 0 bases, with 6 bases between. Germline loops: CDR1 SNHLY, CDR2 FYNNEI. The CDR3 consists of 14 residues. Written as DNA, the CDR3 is TGTGCCAGCAGTGAAGGCAGTATGAACACTGAAGCTTTCTTT. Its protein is CASSEGSMNTEAFF. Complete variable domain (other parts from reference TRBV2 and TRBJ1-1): EPEVTQTPSHQVTQMGQEVILRCVPISNHLYFYWYRQILGQKVEFLVSFYNNEISEKSEIFDDQFSVERPDGSNFTLKIRSTKLEDSAMYFCASSEGSMNTEAFFGQGTRLTVV.

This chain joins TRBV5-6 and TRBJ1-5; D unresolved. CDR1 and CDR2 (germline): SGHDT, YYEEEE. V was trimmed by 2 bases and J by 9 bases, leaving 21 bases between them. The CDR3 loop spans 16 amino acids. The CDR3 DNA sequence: TGTGCCAGCAGCTTTCTTGGACGGAAGGTAAGTTGGCCCCAGCATTTT. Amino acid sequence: CASSFLGRKVSWPQHF.

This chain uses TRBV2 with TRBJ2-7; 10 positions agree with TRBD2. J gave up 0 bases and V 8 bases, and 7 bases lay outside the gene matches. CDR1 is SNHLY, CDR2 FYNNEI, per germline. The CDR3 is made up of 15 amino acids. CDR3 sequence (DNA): TGTGCCAGCGCTAGCGGGGGCCTCAGCTCCTACGAGCAGTACTTC. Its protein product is CASASGGLSSYEQYF.

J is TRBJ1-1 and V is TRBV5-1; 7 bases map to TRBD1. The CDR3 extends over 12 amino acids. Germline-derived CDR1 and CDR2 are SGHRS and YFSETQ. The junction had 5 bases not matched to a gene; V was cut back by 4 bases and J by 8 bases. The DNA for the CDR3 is TGCGCCAGCAGCAGGGACAGCGGAGAAGCTTTCTTT. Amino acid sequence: CASSRDSGEAFF.

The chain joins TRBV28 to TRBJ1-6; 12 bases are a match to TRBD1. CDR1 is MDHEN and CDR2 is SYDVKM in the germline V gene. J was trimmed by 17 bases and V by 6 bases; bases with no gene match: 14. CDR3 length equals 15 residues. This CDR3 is CASSPLLGQGAPVHF. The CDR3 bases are TGTGCCAGCAGCCCCCTCTTGGGACAGGGGGCGCCGGTCCACTTT.

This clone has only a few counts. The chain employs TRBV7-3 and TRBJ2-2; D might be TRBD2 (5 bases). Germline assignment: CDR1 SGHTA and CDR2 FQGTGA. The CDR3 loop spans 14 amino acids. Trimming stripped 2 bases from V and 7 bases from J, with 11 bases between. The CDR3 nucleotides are TGTGCCAGCAGCTTACGCGGGTGGGGCGGGGAGCTGTTTTTT. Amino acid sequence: CASSLRGWGGELFF. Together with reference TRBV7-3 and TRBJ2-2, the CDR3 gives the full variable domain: GAGVSQTPSNKVTEKGKYVELRCDPISGHTALYWYRQSLGQGPEFLIYFQGTGAADDSGLPNDRFFAVRPEGSVSTLKIQRTERGDSAVYLCASSLRGWGGELFFGEGSRLTVL.

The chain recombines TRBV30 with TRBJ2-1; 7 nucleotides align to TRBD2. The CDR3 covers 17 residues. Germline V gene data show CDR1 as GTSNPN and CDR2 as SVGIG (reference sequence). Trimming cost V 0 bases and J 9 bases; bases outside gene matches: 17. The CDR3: CAWSVGVAGPAEGEQFF. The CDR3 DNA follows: TGTGCCTGGAGTGTAGGGGTAGCGGGCCCCGCCGAGGGTGAGCAGTTCTTC.

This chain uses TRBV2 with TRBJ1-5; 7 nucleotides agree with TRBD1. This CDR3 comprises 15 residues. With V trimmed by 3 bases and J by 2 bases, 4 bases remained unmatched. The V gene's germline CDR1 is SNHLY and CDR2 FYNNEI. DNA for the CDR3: TGTGCCAGCAGTGATTTGGGGACAGGCAATCAGCCCCAGCATTTT. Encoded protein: CASSDLGTGNQPQHF.

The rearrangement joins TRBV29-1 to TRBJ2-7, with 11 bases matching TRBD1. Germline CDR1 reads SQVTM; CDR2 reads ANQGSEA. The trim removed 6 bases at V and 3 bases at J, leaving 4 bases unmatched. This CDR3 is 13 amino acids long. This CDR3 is CSVTGTGGYEQYF. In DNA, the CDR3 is TGCAGCGTAACCGGGACAGGGGGCTACGAGCAGTACTTC.

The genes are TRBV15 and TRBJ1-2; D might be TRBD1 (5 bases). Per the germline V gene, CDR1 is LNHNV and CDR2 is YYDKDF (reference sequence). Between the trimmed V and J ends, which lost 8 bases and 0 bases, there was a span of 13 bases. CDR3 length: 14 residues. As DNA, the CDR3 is TGTGCCACCTCGCGCGGGGGAGCTAACTATGGCTACACCTTC. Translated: CATSRGGANYGYTF.

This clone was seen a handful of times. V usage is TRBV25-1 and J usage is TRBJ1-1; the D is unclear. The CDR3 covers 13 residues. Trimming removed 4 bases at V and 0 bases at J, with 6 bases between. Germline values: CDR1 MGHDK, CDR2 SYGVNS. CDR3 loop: CASSVAVNTEAFF. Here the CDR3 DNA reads TGTGCCAGCAGTGTCGCCGTGAACACTGAAGCTTTCTTT. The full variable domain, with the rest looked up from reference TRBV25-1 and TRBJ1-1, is EADIYQTPRYLVIGTGKKITLECSQTMGHDKMYWYQQDPGMELHLIHYSYGVNSTEKGDLSSESTVSRIRTEHFPLTLESARPSHTSQYLCASSVAVNTEAFFGQGTRLTVV.

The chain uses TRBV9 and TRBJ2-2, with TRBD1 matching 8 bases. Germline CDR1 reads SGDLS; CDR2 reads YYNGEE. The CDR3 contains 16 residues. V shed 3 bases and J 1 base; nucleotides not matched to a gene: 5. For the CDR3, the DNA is TGTGCCAGCAGCGAACAGGGGGTTGAGAACACCGGGGAGCTGTTTTTT. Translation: CASSEQGVENTGELFF.

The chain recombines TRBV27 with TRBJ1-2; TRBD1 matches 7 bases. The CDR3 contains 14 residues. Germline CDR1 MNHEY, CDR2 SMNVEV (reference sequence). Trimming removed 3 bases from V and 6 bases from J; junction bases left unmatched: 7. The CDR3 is CASSLVAGGNGYTF. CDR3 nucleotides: TGTGCCAGCAGTTTGGTAGCAGGGGGAAATGGCTACACCTTC.

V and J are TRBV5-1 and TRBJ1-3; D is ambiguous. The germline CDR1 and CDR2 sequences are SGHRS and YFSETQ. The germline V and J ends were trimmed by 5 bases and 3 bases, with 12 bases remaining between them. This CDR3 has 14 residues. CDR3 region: CASRPLVIGNTIYF. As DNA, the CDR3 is TGCGCCAGCAGACCGTTGGTGATTGGAAACACCATATATTTT.

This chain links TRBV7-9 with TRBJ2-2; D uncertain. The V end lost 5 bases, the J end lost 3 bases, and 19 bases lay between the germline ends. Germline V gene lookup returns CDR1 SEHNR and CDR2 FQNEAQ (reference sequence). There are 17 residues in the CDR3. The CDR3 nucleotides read TGTGCCAGCAGCCGGAGAGGTAGACCCGGCGACACCGGGGAGCTGTTTTTT. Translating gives CASSRRGRPGDTGELFF.

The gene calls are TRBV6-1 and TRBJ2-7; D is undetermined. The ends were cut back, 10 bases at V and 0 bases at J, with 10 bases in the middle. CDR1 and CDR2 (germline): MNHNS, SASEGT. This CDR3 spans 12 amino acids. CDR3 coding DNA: TGTGCCATAAACAGAGGCTCCTACGAGCAGTACTTC. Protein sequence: CAINRGSYEQYF.

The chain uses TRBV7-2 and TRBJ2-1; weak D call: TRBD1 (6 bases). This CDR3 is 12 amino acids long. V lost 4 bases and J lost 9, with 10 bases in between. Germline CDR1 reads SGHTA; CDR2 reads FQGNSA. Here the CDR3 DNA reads TGTGCCAGCAGCTCGACAGGAGCTGAGCAGTTCTTC. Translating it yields CASSSTGAEQFF.

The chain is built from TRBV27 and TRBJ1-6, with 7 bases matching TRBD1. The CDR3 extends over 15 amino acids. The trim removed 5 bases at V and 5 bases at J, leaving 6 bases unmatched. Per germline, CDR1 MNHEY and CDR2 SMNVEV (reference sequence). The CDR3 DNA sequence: TGTGCCAGCAGTCCTCTTACAGGGGATAATTCACCCCTCCACTTT. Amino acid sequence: CASSPLTGDNSPLHF.

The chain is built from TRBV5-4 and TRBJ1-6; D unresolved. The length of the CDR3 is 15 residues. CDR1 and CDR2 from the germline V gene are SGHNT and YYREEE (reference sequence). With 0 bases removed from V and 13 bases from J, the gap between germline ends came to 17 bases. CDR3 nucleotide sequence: TGTGCCAGCAGCTTGGCGGGCTTCATCTTTGGGCCCCTCCACTTT. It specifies CASSLAGFIFGPLHF.

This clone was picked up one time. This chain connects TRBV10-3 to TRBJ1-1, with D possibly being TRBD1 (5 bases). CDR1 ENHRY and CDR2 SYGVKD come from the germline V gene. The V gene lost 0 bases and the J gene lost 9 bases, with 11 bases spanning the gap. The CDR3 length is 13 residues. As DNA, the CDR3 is TGTGCCATCAGTGAGTCAGGGGATCCCAAAGCTTTCTTT. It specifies CAISESGDPKAFF.

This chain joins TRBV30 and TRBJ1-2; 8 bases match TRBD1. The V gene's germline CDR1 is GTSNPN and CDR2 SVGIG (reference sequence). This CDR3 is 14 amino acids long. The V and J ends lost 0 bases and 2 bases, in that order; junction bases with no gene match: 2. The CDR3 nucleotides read TGTGCCTGGAGTGTCCGACAGGGGAACTATGGCTACACCTTC. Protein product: CAWSVRQGNYGYTF.

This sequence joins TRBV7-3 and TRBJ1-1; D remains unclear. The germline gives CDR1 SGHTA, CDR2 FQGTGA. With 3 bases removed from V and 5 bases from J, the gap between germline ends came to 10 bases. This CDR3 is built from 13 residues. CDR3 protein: CASSFSARTEAFF. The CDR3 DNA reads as TGTGCCAGCAGCTTTTCGGCAAGGACTGAAGCTTTCTTT.

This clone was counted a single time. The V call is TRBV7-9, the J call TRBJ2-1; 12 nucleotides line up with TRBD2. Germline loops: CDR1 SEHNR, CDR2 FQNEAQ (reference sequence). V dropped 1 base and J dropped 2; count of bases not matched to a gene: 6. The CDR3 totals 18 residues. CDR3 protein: CASSLGAGLAGTYNEQFF. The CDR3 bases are TGTGCCAGCAGCTTAGGGGCAGGACTAGCGGGGACCTACAATGAGCAGTTCTTC.

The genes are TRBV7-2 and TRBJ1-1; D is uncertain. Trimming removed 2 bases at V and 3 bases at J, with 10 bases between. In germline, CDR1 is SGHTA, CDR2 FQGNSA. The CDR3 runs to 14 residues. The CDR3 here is CASSLSAQDTEAFF. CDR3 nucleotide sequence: TGTGCCAGCAGCTTAAGCGCCCAAGACACTGAAGCTTTCTTT.

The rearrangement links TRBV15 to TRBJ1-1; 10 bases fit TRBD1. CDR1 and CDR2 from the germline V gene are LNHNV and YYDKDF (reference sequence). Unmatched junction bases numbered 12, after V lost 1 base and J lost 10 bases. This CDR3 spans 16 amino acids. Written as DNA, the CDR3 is TGTGCCACCAGCAGAGCTTCCGGGACAGGGGTGTTTGGAGCTTTCTTT. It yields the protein CATSRASGTGVFGAFF.

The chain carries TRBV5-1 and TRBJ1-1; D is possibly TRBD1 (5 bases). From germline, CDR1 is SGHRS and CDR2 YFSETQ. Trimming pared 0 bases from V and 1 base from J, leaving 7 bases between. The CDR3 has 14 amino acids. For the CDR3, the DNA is TGCGCCAGCAGCTTGGGACAGCCGAACACTGAAGCTTTCTTT. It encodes CASSLGQPNTEAFF.

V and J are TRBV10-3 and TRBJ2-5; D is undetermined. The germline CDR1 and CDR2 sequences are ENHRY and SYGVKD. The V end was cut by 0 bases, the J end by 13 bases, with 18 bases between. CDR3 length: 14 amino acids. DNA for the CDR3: TGTGCCATCAGTGAGTCGTATTCCGAAGATCTATGGTACTTC. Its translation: CAISESYSEDLWYF.

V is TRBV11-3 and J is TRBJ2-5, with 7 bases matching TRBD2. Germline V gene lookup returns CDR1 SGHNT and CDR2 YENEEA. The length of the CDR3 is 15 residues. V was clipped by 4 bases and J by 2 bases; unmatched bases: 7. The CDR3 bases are TGTGCCAGCAGCTCCGGACTAGGACCTCAAGAGACCCAGTACTTC. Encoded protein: CASSSGLGPQETQYF.

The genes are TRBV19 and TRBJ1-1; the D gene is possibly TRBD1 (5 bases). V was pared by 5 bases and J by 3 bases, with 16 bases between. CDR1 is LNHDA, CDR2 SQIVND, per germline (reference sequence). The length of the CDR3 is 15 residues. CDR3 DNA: TGTGCCAGTAGTCCCATGACGCGGGGCGACACTGAAGCTTTCTTT. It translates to CASSPMTRGDTEAFF.

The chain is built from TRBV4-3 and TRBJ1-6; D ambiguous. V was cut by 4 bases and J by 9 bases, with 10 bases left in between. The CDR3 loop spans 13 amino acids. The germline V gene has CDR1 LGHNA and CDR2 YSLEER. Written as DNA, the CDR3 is TGCGCCAGCAGCCCGGAGAGGACTTCACCCCTCCACTTT. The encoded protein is CASSPERTSPLHF.

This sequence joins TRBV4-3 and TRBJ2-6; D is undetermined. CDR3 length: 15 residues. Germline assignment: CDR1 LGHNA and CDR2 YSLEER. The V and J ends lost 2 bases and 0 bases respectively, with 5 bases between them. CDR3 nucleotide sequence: TGCGCCAGCAGCCAACAGGACTCTGGGGCCAACGTCCTGACTTTC. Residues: CASSQQDSGANVLTF.